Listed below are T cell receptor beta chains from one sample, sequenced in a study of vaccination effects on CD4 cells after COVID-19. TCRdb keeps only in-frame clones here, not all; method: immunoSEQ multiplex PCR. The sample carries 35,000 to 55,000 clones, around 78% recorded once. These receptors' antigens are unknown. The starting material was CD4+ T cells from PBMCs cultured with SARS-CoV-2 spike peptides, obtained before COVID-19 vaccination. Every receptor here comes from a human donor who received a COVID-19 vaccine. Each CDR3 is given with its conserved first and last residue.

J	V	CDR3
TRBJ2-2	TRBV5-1	CASHPQTGGTGELFF
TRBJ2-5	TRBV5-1	CASSLEGEETQYF
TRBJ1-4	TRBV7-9	CASSLEGVQAEKLFF
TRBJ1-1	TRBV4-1	CASRKTAMNTEAFF
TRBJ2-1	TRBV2	CASKARAYNEQFF
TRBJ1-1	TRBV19	CASSPREGDTEAFF
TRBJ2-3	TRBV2	CASSRETGHADTQYF
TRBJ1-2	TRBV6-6	CASSQETRGYTF
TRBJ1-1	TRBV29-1	CSVSDRGNTEAFF
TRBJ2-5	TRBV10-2	CASSESTLGKETQYF
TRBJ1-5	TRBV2	CASGRTQGFQPQHF
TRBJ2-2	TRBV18	CASSPTSSTGELFF
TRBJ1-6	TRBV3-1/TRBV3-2	CASSPEFVNSPLHF
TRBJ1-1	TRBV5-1	CASSFVGAGTEAFF
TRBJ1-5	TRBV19	CASSIEGPQPQHF
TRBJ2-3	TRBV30	CAWSVRGLGTDTQYF
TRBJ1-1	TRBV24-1	CATSDTLGTRAFF
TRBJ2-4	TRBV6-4	CASSEPRGDRTKNIQYF
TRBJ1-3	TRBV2	CASSETTGGSGNTIYF
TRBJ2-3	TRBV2	CASIQGGQGTDTQYF
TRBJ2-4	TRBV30	CAWSQGVIQYF
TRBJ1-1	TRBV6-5	CASSYSWEGGKAFF
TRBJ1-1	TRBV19	CASTTLFGTGTEAFF
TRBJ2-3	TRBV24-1	CATSESFSGGSDTQYF
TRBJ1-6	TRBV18	CASSPTGTDNSPLHF
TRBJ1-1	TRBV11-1	CASSYNQGRTEAFF